The sample holds a few counts of the clone carrying this T cell receptor (beta chain). The germline CDR1 and CDR2 sequences are SGHNT and YENEEA. There are 13 residues in the CDR3. After removal of 5 bases from V and 2 bases from J, the junction contained 3 bases not matched to a gene. The data stem from a study of CD8 T cells in ankylosing spondylitis. TCRdb passed the 5' RACE reads through MiXCR, listing each CDR3 protein once. The top ten clones hold around 4.7% of a sample with fewer than 200,000 distinct CDR3 sequences, roughly 18% of them seen once. This receptor was taken from a male donor under 30 with ankylosing spondylitis or in good health (not recorded which). The sample was blood, either unsorted or a sorted T cell fraction (not recorded which). The V gene is TRBV11-3, the J gene TRBJ2-7; 7 bases map to TRBD1. CDR3 residues: CASSRTGTYEQYF. The DNA of the CDR3 is TGTGCCAGCAGCAGGACAGGCACCTACGAGCAGTACTTC.